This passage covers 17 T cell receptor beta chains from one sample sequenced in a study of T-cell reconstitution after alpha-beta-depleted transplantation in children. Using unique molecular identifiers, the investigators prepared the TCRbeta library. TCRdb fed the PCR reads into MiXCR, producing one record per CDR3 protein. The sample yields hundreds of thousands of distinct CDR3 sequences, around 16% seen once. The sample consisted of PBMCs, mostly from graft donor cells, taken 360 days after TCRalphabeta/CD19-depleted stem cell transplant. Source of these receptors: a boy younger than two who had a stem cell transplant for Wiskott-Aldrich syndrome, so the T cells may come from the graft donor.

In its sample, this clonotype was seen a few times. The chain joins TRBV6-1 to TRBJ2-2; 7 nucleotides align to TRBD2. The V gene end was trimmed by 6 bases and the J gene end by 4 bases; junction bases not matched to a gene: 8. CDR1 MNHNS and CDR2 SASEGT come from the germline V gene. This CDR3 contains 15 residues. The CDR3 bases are TGTGCCAGCAGGACCTTGGGGGGGAGCACCGGGGAGCTGTTTTTT. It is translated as CASRTLGGSTGELFF.

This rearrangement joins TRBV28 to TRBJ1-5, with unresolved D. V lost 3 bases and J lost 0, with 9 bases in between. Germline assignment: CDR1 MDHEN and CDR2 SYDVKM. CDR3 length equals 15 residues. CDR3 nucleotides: TGTGCCAGCAGTTTTATGCCGTATAGCAATCAGCCCCAGCATTTT. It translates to CASSFMPYSNQPQHF.

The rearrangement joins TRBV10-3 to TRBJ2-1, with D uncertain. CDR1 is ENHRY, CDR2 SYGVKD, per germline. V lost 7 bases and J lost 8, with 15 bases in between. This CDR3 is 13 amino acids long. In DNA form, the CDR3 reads TGTGCCATCACCATGAGTCTCTTCCATGAGCAGTTCTTC. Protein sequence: CAITMSLFHEQFF.

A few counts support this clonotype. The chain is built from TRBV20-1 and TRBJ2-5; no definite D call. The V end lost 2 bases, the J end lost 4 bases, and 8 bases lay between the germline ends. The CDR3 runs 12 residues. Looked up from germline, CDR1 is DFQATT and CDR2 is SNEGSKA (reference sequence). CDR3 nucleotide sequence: TGCAGTGCTAGACTTACAAGAGAGACCCAGTACTTC. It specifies CSARLTRETQYF.

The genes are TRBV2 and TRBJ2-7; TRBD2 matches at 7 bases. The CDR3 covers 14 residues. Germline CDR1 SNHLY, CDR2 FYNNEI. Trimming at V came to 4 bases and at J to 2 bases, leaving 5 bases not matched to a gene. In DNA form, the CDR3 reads TGTGCCAGCAGTGTCGAAGCGGGACCCTACGAGCAGTACTTC. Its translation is CASSVEAGPYEQYF. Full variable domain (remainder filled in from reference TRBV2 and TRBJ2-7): EPEVTQTPSHQVTQMGQEVILRCVPISNHLYFYWYRQILGQKVEFLVSFYNNEISEKSEIFDDQFSVERPDGSNFTLKIRSTKLEDSAMYFCASSVEAGPYEQYFGPGTRLTVT.

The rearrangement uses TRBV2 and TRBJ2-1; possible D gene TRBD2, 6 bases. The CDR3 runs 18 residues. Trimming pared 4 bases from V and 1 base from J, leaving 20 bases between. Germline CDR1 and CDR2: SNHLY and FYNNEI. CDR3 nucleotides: TGTGCCAGCAGTGCCCAGATAGAGCGGGCATGGTCCTACAATGAGCAGTTCTTC. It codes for CASSAQIERAWSYNEQFF.

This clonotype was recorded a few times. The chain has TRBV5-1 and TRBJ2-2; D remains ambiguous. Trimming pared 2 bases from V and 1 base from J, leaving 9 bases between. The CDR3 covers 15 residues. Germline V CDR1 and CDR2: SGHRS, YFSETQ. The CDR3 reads CASSLFTMNTGELFF. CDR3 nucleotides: TGCGCCAGCAGCTTATTCACTATGAACACCGGGGAGCTGTTTTTT.

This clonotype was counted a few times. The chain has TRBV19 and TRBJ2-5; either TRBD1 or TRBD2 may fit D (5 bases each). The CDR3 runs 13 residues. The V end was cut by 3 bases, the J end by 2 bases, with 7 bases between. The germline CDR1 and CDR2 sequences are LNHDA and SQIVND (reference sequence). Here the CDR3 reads CASSMWGQETQYF. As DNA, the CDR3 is TGTGCCAGTAGTATGTGGGGGCAAGAGACCCAGTACTTC.

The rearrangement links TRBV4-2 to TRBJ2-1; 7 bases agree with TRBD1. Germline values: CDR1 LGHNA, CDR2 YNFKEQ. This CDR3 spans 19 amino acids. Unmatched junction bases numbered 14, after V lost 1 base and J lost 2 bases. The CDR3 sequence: CASSQGRLLPGQTYNEQFF. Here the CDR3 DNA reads TGTGCCAGCAGCCAAGGAAGGCTATTGCCGGGACAGACCTACAATGAGCAGTTCTTC.

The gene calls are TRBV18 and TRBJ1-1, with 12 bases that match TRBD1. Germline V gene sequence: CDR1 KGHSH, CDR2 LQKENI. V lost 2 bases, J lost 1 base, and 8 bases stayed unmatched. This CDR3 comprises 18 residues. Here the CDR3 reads CASSPWPGTGGRNTEAFF. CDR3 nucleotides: TGTGCCAGCTCACCATGGCCCGGGACAGGGGGCCGGAACACTGAAGCTTTCTTT.

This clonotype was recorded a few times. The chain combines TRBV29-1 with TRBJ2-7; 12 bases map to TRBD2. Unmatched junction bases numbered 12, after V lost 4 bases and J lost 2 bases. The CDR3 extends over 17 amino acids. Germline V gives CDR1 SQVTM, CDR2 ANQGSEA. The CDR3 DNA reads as TGCAGCGTTGTGAGGGGGAGACTAGCGGGAGACCCCTACGAGCAGTACTTC. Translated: CSVVRGRLAGDPYEQYF.

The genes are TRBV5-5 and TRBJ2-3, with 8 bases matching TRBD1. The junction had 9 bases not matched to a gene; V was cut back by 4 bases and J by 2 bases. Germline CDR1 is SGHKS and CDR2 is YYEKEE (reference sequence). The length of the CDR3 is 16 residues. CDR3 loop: CASSLRTGPTTDTQYF. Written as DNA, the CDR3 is TGTGCCAGCAGCCTGAGGACAGGGCCTACCACAGATACGCAGTATTTT. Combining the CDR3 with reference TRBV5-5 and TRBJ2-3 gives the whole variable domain DAGVTQSPTHLIKTRGQQVTLRCSPISGHKSVSWYQQVLGQGPQFIFQYYEKEERGRGNFPDRFSARQFPNYSSELNVNALLLGDSALYLCASSLRTGPTTDTQYFGPGTRLTVL.

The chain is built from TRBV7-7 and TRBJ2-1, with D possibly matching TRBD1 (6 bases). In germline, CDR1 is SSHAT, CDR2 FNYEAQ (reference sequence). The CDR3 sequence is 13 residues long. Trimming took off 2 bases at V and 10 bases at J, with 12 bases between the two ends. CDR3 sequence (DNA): TGTGCCAGCAGCTTACAGGCAGGGGTCGAGCAGTTCTTC. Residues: CASSLQAGVEQFF.

The CDR3 coding sequence is TGCAGTGCTGGGGACCTCTTGAGCAATCAGCCCCAGCATTTT. As protein: CSAGDLLSNQPQHF. The chain uses TRBV20-1 and TRBJ1-5; D perhaps matches TRBD1 (5 bases). V was clipped by 5 bases and J by 1 base, with 12 bases between them. Germline CDR1 reads DFQATT; CDR2 reads SNEGSKA (reference sequence). This CDR3 has 14 amino acids.

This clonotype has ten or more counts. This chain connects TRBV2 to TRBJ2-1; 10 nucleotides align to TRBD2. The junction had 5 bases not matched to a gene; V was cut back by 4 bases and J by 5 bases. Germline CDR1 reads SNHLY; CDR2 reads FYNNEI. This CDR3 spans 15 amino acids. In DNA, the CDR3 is TGTGCCAGCAGTGCGAGCGGGAGGGCCCACAATGAGCAGTTCTTC. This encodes CASSASGRAHNEQFF.

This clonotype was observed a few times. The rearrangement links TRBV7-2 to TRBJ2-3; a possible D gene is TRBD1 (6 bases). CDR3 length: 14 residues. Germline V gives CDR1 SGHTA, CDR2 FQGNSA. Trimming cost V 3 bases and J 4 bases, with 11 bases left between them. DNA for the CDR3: TGTGCCAGCAGCTTCAGGGGTTTCCCAGATACGCAGTATTTT. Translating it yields CASSFRGFPDTQYF.

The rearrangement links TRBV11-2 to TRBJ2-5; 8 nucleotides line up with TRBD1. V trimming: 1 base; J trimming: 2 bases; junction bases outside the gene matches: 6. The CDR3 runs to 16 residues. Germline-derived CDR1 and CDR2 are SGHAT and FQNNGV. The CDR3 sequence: CASSLGRRGPQETQYF. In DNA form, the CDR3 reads TGTGCCAGCAGCTTAGGTCGCAGGGGGCCACAAGAGACCCAGTACTTC. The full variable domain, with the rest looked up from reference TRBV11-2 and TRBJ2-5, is EAGVAQSPRYKIIEKRQSVAFWCNPISGHATLYWYQQILGQGPKLLIQFQNNGVVDDSQLPKDRFSAERLKGVDSTLKIQPAKLEDSAVYLCASSLGRRGPQETQYFGPGTRLLVL.